Given below is one T cell receptor (beta chain) in context. Generated by immunoSEQ multiplex PCR, the TCRdb table keeps only in-frame clones and is missing some. Here the sample spans about 180,000 clones, over 75% being singletons. This sample is part of a study of blood T cell repertoires in COVID-19. Study details: The analysed material was cDNA or gDNA that came from T cells, B-cell-depleted T cells, or PBMCs.

The sequence was collected from a human donor with active or convalescent COVID-19. The donor label of this sample is uncertain. The sequencing input was peripheral blood.

CDR3 loop: CASSPAAGVVAGEQFF. The CDR3 DNA reads TGTGCCAGCAGCCCAGCAGCGGGAGTGGTGGCCGGTGAGCAGTTCTTC. This chain links TRBV11-2 with TRBJ2-1, with TRBD2 matching 8 bases. Germline V CDR1 and CDR2: SGHAT, FQNNGV. The V segment lost 5 bases and the J segment 9 bases; nucleotides outside the gene matches: 15. The CDR3 covers 16 residues.